Below, 24 T cell receptor beta chains from the same sample are listed, as sequenced in a study of identical twins. TCRdb re-called the 5' RACE reads through MiXCR, storing one row per CDR3 protein. The sample lists approximately 250,000 distinct CDR3 sequences, about 6.7% occurring once. The same data also went into a second study, on T cells expressing NK-cell markers.

Sequenced: CD8+ T cells sorted from blood. Receptors were obtained from a woman aged 18-30 years in good health.

In its sample, this clonotype was seen many times. This rearrangement joins TRBV9 to TRBJ2-7; D is undetermined. The germline V and J ends were trimmed by 0 bases and 2 bases, with 9 bases remaining between them. This CDR3 is 14 amino acids long. CDR1 and CDR2 (germline): SGDLS, YYNGEE. The CDR3: CASSVDSTPYEQYF. The CDR3 nucleotides are TGTGCCAGCAGCGTAGACAGTACTCCCTACGAGCAGTACTTC.

The CDR3 is CASSALTSAQQFF. DNA for the CDR3: TGTGCCAGCAGCGCCCTGACTAGCGCCCAGCAGTTCTTC. The rearrangement uses TRBV9 and TRBJ2-1; TRBD2 agrees at 8 bases. Germline V gene lookup returns CDR1 SGDLS and CDR2 YYNGEE. The CDR3 length is 13 residues. The trim removed 3 bases at V and 11 bases at J, leaving 7 bases unmatched.

The V and J genes are TRBV20-1 and TRBJ2-1; maybe TRBD1 (5 bases). Germline V gene lookup returns CDR1 DFQATT and CDR2 SNEGSKA (reference sequence). Trimming removed 2 bases at V and 7 bases at J, with 6 bases between. CDR3 length equals 11 residues. The CDR3 DNA follows: TGCAGTGCTAGAAAGGGGAATGAGCAGTTCTTC. Translated, it gives CSARKGNEQFF.

This clonotype was seen a handful of times. The rearrangement links TRBV11-2 to TRBJ1-1, with D unclear. The CDR3 runs 15 residues. Germline V gene sequence: CDR1 SGHAT, CDR2 FQNNGV. V dropped 3 bases and J dropped 0 bases, with 11 bases sitting between them. The CDR3 region has the DNA TGTGCCAGCAGCTTTTTCCGGTTTATGAACACTGAAGCTTTCTTT. Translated: CASSFFRFMNTEAFF.

The chain is built from TRBV2 and TRBJ1-5; a weak D match, TRBD1 (5 bases). The germline V gene has CDR1 SNHLY and CDR2 FYNNEI. The CDR3 runs to 13 residues. V gave up 6 bases and J gave up 6 bases, with 12 bases separating them. CDR3 residues: CASRPGQGQPQHF. The CDR3 DNA follows: TGTGCCAGCAGGCCAGGGCAAGGTCAGCCCCAGCATTTT.

This clonotype showed up many times. The chain has TRBV2 and TRBJ1-6, with 8 nucleotides matching TRBD1. CDR3 length: 15 residues. CDR1 and CDR2 from the germline V gene are SNHLY and FYNNEI. J lost 14 bases, V lost 6 bases, and 15 bases had no gene match. The CDR3 reads CASRKGDRTARALHF. CDR3 sequence (DNA): TGTGCCAGCAGAAAAGGGGACAGGACGGCTAGGGCCCTCCACTTT.

This clonotype occurred a few times. The gene calls are TRBV11-2 and TRBJ2-4; TRBD1 matches 7 bases. Germline CDR1 and CDR2: SGHAT and FQNNGV. With V trimmed by 1 base and J by 2 bases, 5 bases remained unmatched. The CDR3 is made up of 16 amino acids. The CDR3 DNA sequence: TGTGCCAGCAGCTTAGCCAGGGGGATTCCCAAAAACATTCAGTACTTC. It specifies CASSLARGIPKNIQYF.

This clonotype was seen ten or more times. This chain connects TRBV12-3 or TRBV12-4 to TRBJ1-5; TRBD1 matches 9 bases. V shed 6 bases and J 8 bases; nucleotides not matched to a gene: 8. The CDR3 length is 14 residues. The CDR3 DNA is TGTGCCAGCAGCATTACAGGGGGCTGGGAGCCCCAGCATTTT. Its protein is CASSITGGWEPQHF.

By sample share, this clonotype is medium-sized (0.01 to 0.1%). The gene calls are TRBV12-5 and TRBJ1-2; D not resolved. From germline, CDR1 is LGHNT and CDR2 FRNRAP. Trimming stripped 8 bases from V and 4 bases from J, with 14 bases between. The CDR3 sequence is 13 residues long. CDR3 protein: CASSLDGSYGYTF. Here the CDR3 DNA reads TGTGCTAGTTCTCTAGACGGATCCTATGGCTACACCTTC.

This clonotype was observed a handful of times. The chain links TRBV20-1 to TRBJ2-7; no clear D gene. The CDR3 spans 13 residues. Trimming took 5 bases from V and 0 from J, leaving 11 bases between them. Looked up from germline, CDR1 is DFQATT and CDR2 is SNEGSKA (reference sequence). CDR3 sequence (DNA): TGCAGTGCTCGGGCACCTTACTCCTACGAGCAGTACTTC. Its protein is CSARAPYSYEQYF.

The chain is built from TRBV7-2 and TRBJ2-6; possibly TRBD2 for D (5 bases). The V gene lost 5 bases and the J gene lost 0 bases, with 14 bases spanning the gap. The CDR3 runs to 17 residues. The germline V gene has CDR1 SGHTA and CDR2 FQGNSA. The chain's CDR3 is CASSVNGVYSGANVLTF. The DNA for the CDR3 is TGTGCCAGCAGCGTAAACGGGGTTTACTCTGGGGCCAACGTCCTGACTTTC. Variable domain in full (rest from reference TRBV7-2 and TRBJ2-6): GAGVSQSPSNKVTEKGKDVELRCDPISGHTALYWYRQSLGQGLEFLIYFQGNSAPDKSGLPSDRFSAERTGGSVSTLTIQRTQQEDSAVYLCASSVNGVYSGANVLTFGAGSRLTVL.

This clonotype was observed many times. This chain connects TRBV6-6 to TRBJ2-2; no clear D gene. CDR1 and CDR2 (germline): MNHNY, SVGAGI (reference sequence). The CDR3 has 13 amino acids. Trimming cost V 6 bases and J 10 bases, with 15 bases left between them. The CDR3 here is CASSSPRAPELFF. In DNA form, the CDR3 reads TGTGCCAGCAGCAGTCCAAGGGCCCCGGAGCTGTTTTTT.

V gene TRBV11-2 combines with J gene TRBJ1-2; D is uncertain. The CDR3 contains 11 residues. Germline values: CDR1 SGHAT, CDR2 FQNNGV. V lost 3 bases to trimming and J lost 8 bases, with 7 bases between them. This CDR3 reads CASSFPKGYTF. The CDR3, as DNA: TGTGCCAGCAGCTTCCCGAAGGGCTACACCTTC.

This clonotype has more than one count but fewer than ten. The chain is built from TRBV7-2 and TRBJ2-1, with a tentative D call TRBD1 (6 bases). Germline V gives CDR1 SGHTA, CDR2 FQGNSA. CDR3 size: 15 residues. Trimming removed 5 bases at V and 7 bases at J, with 18 bases between. CDR3 coding DNA: TGTGCCAGCAGCCACGTCCCGGGACAAGGGAATGAGCAGTTCTTC. Protein product: CASSHVPGQGNEQFF.

This clonotype showed up just a few times. The rearrangement uses TRBV14 and TRBJ1-1, with D unclear. CDR3 length: 15 amino acids. The V end lost 0 bases, the J end lost 3 bases, and 11 bases lay between the germline ends. Germline V gene data show CDR1 as SGHDN and CDR2 as FVKESK. The CDR3 region is CASSQDLTAHTEAFF. Written as DNA, the CDR3 is TGTGCCAGCAGCCAAGATTTAACAGCCCACACTGAAGCTTTCTTT.

This clonotype showed up many times. The rearrangement links TRBV9 to TRBJ2-7, with a weak D call TRBD2 (7 bases). Trimming left V 3 bases short and J 6 bases short, with 19 bases between. Per germline, CDR1 SGDLS and CDR2 YYNGEE. The CDR3 sequence is 15 residues long. Here the CDR3 DNA reads TGTGCCAGCAGCGCGGGGGGCGGCTTGACGGTCGAGCAGTACTTC. Protein: CASSAGGGLTVEQYF.

The J gene is TRBJ2-7, the V gene TRBV9, with 10 bases that match TRBD2. The CDR3 is 16 residues long. CDR1 SGDLS and CDR2 YYNGEE come from the germline V gene. The V and J ends lost 0 bases and 3 bases, in that order; junction bases with no gene match: 6. In DNA form, the CDR3 reads TGTGCCAGCAGCGTAGAGGGCCTAGCGGGGGTCTACGAGCAGTACTTC. Its protein is CASSVEGLAGVYEQYF.

This clonotype was found many times. This chain joins TRBV20-1 and TRBJ2-1, with TRBD2 matching 8 bases. The CDR3 loop spans 14 amino acids. The germline gives CDR1 DFQATT, CDR2 SNEGSKA (reference sequence). V lost 1 base and J lost 8; bases outside the gene matches: 7. CDR3 bases: TGCAGTGCTAGAGTACGGGGGGGCGTGGATGAGCAGTTCTTC. This translates into CSARVRGGVDEQFF.

In nucleotides, the CDR3 is TGTGCCACCAGCAGAGGGGGGACGGTTAAAAACATTCAGTACTTC. Encoded protein: CATSRGGTVKNIQYF. The genes are TRBV15 and TRBJ2-4; D tentatively fits TRBD1 or TRBD2 (5 bases each). CDR1 is LNHNV, CDR2 YYDKDF, per germline (reference sequence). This CDR3 comprises 15 residues. The V and J ends lost 1 base and 4 bases respectively, with 11 bases between them.

This clonotype turned up a few times. The chain has TRBV20-1 and TRBJ2-7; 7 nucleotides match TRBD2. CDR1 and CDR2 from the germline V gene are DFQATT and SNEGSKA (reference sequence). Trimming removed 0 bases from V and 3 bases from J; junction bases left unmatched: 11. CDR3 length: 16 amino acids. CDR3 in DNA: TGCAGTGCTAGAGATACCGGGACTAATGACTACTACGAGCAGTACTTC. Its protein product is CSARDTGTNDYYEQYF.

A few counts support this clonotype. V usage is TRBV12-5 and J usage is TRBJ1-1; 7 nucleotides align to TRBD1. After removal of 11 bases from V and 0 bases from J, the junction contained 15 bases not matched to a gene. Germline values: CDR1 LGHNT, CDR2 FRNRAP. The CDR3 has 16 residues. The CDR3 DNA reads as TGTGCTCTCACGGGGGACAGAACCCTCATGAACACTGAAGCTTTCTTT. Amino acid sequence: CALTGDRTLMNTEAFF.

This clonotype showed up just a few times. CDR3 coding DNA: TGTGCCAGCAGCTACGGACGGAACTACGAGCAGTACTTC. This gives the protein CASSYGRNYEQYF. The chain recombines TRBV13 with TRBJ2-7; no reliable D call. This CDR3 has 13 amino acids. Trimming took 4 bases from V and 3 from J, leaving 10 bases between them. Germline V CDR1 and CDR2: PRHDT, FYEKMQ (reference sequence).

This clonotype has a count of ten or more. The V and J genes are TRBV12-3 or TRBV12-4 and TRBJ2-3; TRBD2 might be the D (7 bases). Trimming pared 3 bases from V and 2 bases from J, leaving 9 bases between. The CDR3 covers 14 residues. CDR3 protein: CASSFGGLTDTQYF. The CDR3 DNA follows: TGTGCCAGCAGTTTCGGGGGGCTCACAGATACGCAGTATTTT.

This clonotype was counted at least ten times. The genes are TRBV5-1 and TRBJ2-5; 8 bases match TRBD1. Germline CDR1 reads SGHRS; CDR2 reads YFSETQ. The CDR3 is 16 amino acids. The J segment lost 3 bases and the V segment lost 0 bases, leaving 7 bases of the junction unmatched. CDR3 sequence reads: CASSLVFQGAEETQYF. In DNA, the CDR3 is TGCGCCAGCAGCTTGGTATTTCAGGGGGCCGAAGAGACCCAGTACTTC.